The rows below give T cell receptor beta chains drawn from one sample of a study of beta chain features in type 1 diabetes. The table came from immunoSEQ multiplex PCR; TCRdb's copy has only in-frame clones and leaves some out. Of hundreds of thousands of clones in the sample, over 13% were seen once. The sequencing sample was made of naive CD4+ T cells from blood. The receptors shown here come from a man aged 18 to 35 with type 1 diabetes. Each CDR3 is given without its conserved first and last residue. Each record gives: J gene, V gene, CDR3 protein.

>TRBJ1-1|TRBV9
ASSGRDRNTEAF
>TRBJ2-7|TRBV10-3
ASLENRDSYEQY
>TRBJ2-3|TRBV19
ASCTGTRLTDTQY
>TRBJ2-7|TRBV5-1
ASSLGLSGRPYEQY
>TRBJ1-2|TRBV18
ASSPPLTAYGYT
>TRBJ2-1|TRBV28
ASSVPGTGKAYNEQF
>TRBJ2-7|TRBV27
ASSFAESSYEQY
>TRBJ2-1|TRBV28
ASSSPPGQYNEQF
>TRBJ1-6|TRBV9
ASSVREGGSPLH
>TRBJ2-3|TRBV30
AWSDPTKGDTQY
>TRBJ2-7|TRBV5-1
ASSIGTGEAYEQY
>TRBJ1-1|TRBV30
AWSIPGGGTEAF
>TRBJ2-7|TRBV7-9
ASSLGLGSYEQY
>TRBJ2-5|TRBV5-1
ASSSRETQY
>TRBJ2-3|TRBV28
ASTRRINPGDTQY
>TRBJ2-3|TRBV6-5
ASRTGEVTQY
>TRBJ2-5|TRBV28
ASSWTGPKTQY
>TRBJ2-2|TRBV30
AWSRASTGELF
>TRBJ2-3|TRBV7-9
ASSYRSDRADQDTQY
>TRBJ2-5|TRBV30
AHTGPHQETQY
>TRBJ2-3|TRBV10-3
AIRGAGPTADTQY
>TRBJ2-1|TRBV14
ASSQGWGSGSYNEQF
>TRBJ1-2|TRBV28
ASRGVDYGYT
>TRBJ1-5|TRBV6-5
ASSRQGQPQH
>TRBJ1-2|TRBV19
ASHREGYT
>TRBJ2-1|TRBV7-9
ASSSSRVNEQF
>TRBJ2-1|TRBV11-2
ASRQGIQVNNEQF
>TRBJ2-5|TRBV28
ASRDSQETQY
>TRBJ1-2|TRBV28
ASSLQQGRGYT
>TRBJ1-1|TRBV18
ASSYSENTEAF
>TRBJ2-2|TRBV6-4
ASSGQANTGELF
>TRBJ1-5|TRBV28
ASSLYSGDQPQH
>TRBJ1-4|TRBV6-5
ASRNGQGGLF
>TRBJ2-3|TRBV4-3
ASSPEGVGNTQY
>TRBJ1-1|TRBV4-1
ASSQERGGTEAF
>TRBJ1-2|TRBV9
ASSARTGRHDGYT
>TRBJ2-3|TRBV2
ASSDTDTQY
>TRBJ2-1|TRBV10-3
AISGGGLANYEQF
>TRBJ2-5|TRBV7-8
ASSFTSGGRQETQY
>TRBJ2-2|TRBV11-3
ASSLTRTGELF
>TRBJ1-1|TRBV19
ASSPIVSPGAEAF
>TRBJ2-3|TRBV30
AWRRGGTSTDTQY